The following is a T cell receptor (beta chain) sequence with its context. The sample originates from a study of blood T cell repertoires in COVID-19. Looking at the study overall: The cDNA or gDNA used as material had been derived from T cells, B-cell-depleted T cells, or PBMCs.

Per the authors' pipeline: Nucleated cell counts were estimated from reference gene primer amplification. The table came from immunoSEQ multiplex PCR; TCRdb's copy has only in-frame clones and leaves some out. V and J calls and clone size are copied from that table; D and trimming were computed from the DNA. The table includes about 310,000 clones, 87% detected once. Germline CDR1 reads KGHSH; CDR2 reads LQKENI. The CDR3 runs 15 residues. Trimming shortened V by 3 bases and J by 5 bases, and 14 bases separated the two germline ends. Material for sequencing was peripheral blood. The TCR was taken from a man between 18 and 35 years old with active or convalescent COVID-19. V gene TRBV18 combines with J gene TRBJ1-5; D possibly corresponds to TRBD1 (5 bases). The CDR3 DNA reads TGTGCCAGCTCACCGTACTCAGGGTCGGATCAGCCCCAGCATTTT. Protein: CASSPYSGSDQPQHF.